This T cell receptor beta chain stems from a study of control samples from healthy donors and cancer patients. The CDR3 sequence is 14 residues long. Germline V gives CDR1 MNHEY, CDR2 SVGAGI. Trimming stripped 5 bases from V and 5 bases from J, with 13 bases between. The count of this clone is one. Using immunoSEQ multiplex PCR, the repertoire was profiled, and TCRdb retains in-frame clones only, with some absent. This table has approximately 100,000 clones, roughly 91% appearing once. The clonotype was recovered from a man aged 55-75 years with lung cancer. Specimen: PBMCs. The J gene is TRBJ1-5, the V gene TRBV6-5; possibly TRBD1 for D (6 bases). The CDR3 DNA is TGTGCCAGCAGTCCCCGAGGGGGGGATCAGCCCCAGCATTTT. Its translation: CASSPRGGDQPQHF.